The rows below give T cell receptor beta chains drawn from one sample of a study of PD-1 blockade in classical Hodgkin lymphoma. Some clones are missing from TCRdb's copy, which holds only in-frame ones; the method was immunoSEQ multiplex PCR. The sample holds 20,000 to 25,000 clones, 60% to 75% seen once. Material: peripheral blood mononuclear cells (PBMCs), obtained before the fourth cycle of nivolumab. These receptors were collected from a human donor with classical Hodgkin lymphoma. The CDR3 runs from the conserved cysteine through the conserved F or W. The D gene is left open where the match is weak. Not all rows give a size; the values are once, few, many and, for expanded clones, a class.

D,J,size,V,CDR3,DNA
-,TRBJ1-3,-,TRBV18,CASSPAHSGNTIYF,TGTGCCAGCTCACCGGCACACTCTGGAAACACCATATATTTT
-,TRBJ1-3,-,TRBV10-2,CASRAVGSEVGNTIYF,TGCGCCAGCAGGGCAGTGGGCAGCGAGGTTGGAAACACCATATATTTT
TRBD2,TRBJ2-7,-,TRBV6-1,CASSLGLAGAYEQYF,TGTGCCAGCAGTTTAGGACTAGCGGGAGCCTACGAGCAGTACTTC
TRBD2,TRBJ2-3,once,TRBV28,CASSFPGLAGVSTDTQYF,TGTGCCAGCAGTTTTCCGGGGCTAGCGGGGGTTAGCACAGATACGCAGTATTTT
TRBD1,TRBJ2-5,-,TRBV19,CASSVDREETQYF,TGTGCCAGTAGTGTGGACAGGGAAGAGACCCAGTACTTC
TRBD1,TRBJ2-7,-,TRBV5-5,CASSLAPGQTYEQYF,TGTGCCAGCAGCTTGGCCCCGGGACAGACCTACGAGCAGTACTTC
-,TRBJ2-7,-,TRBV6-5,CASSLGAAGTYEQYF,TGTGCCAGCAGTTTGGGTGCTGCAGGGACCTACGAGCAGTACTTC
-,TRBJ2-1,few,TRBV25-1,CASRSSSYNEQFF,TGTGCCAGCCGTTCCAGCTCCTACAATGAGCAGTTCTTC
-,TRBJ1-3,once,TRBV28,CASSSGGRNTIYF,TGTGCCAGCAGTTCGGGTGGTCGAAACACCATATATTTT
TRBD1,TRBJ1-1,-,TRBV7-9,CASSARLSGGAGDTEAFF,TGTGCCAGCAGCGCGAGGCTGTCAGGGGGCGCGGGGGACACTGAAGCTTTCTTT
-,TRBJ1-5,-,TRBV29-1,CSVDTGLNNQPQHF,TGCAGCGTTGATACGGGTCTGAACAATCAGCCCCAGCATTTT